This TCR beta chain derives from a study of shared clonotypes between healthy human individuals. Study-level information: In total, the donors were two women and a few men aged 18 to 49.

The CDR3 is 14 residues long. Germline V lookup: CDR1 WSHSY, CDR2 SAAADI. Trimming shortened V by 7 bases and J by 0 bases, and 11 bases separated the two germline ends. The authors loaded approximately 220 ng DNA, roughly 27,000 T cell genomes, into sorted-subset replicate PCRs. Method: immunoSEQ multiplex PCR; TCRdb's copy keeps in-frame clones and lacks some. The data hold some 2 million clones, with 85% to 95% observed a single time. About this clone itself: A much larger clone sits a single nucleotide away, making a read error possible.

The naive CD8 fraction comprised CD45RO-negative cells positively selected for CCR7 and excluded terminally differentiated effector memory CD45RA+ cells. The origin of this receptor is a young man in good health. The specimen sequenced was naive CD8+ T cells sorted from blood. V and J are TRBV10-2 and TRBJ2-3, with D hard to call. The CDR3 sequence: CASIPAASTDTQYF. CDR3 DNA sequence: TGCGCCAGCATCCCGGCAGCTAGCACAGATACGCAGTATTTT.